The sample holds a few counts of the clone carrying this T cell receptor beta chain. What it binds is unknown. This record belongs to a study of response to subunit inactivated influenza vaccine. Findings and caveats of the study: Authors suggested each seasonal influenza vaccination recruits few new T cells.

TCRdb redid the calling of the RT-PCR reads with MiXCR, one entry per CDR3 protein. The sample includes roughly 150,000 distinct CDR3 sequences, roughly a tenth of them seen just once. Trimming took off 0 bases at V and 9 bases at J, with 19 bases between the two ends. This CDR3 region has 16 residues. Germline V gives CDR1 SGHDT, CDR2 YYEEEE. The origin of this receptor is a man between 50 and 59 years old who received an inactivated influenza vaccine. Sequencing was performed on non-naive T cells sorted from PBMCs, taken 35 to 45 days after vaccination. This chain joins TRBV5-6 and TRBJ2-1; D is perhaps TRBD1 (6 bases). For the CDR3, the DNA is TGTGCCAGCAGCTTGGGTACAGGGCACTTAATCAGTGAGCAGTTCTTC. Its translation is CASSLGTGHLISEQFF. Full variable domain (remainder filled in from reference TRBV5-6 and TRBJ2-1): DAGVTQSPTHLIKTRGQQVTLRCSPKSGHDTVSWYQQALGQGPQFIFQYYEEEERQRGNFPDRFSGHQFPNYSSELNVNALLLGDSALYLCASSLGTGHLISEQFFGPGTRLTVL.